This T cell receptor (beta chain) was retrieved from a study of shared clonotypes between healthy human individuals. General study results and limits: It was expected that sequencing depth would affect clonotype sharing among donors.

Among the donors, all were Caucasian adults who lived in Nashville, Tennessee. CDR1 and CDR2 (germline): SEHNR, FQNEAQ (reference sequence). The CDR3 sequence is 14 residues long. V lost 5 bases and J 0 bases, leaving 10 bases between the germline ends. Profiling relied on immunoSEQ multiplex PCR, and the TCRdb table lists in-frame clones only, not all of them. This table holds over 400,000 clones, 81% found once. On this clone: What it binds is not known.

The sequence was collected from a woman in her thirties or forties in good health. Some clones in this sample may be carry-over from other donors' samples. The specimen sequenced was PBMCs. The J gene is TRBJ1-2, the V gene TRBV7-9; possible D gene TRBD1, 6 bases. The CDR3 loop reads CASSRDIANYGYTF. DNA of the CDR3: TGTGCCAGCAGCCGGGACATAGCTAACTATGGCTACACCTTC.